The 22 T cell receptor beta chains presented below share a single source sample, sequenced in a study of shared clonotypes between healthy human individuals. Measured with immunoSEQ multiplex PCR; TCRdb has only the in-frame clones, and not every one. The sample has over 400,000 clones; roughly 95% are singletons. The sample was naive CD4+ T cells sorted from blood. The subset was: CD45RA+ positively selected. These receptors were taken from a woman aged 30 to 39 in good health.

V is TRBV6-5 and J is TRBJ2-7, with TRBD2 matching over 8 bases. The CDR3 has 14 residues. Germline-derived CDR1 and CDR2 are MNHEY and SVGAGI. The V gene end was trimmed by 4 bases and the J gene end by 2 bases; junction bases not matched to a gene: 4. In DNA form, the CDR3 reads TGTGCCAGCAGTTCCGTAGCGGGACCCTACGAGCAGTACTTC. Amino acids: CASSSVAGPYEQYF.

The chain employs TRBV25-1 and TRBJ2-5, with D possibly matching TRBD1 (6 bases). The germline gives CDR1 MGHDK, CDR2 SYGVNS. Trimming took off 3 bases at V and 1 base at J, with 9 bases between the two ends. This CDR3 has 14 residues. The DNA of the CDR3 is TGTGCCAGCAGTGACCGACAGGCCCAAGAGACCCAGTACTTC. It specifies CASSDRQAQETQYF.

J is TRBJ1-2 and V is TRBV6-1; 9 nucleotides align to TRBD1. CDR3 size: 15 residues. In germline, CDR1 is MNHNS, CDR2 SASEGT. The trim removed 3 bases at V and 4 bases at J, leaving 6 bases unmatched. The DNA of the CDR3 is TGTGCCAGCAGTGAGTATTCGGACAGGGGCTATGGCTACACCTTC. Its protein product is CASSEYSDRGYGYTF.

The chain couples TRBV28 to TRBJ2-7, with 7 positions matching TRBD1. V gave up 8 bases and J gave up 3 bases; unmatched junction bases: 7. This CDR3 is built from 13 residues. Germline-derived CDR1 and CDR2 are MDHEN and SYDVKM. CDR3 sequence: CASWGRGSYEQYF. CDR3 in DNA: TGTGCCAGCTGGGGCAGGGGGAGCTACGAGCAGTACTTC.

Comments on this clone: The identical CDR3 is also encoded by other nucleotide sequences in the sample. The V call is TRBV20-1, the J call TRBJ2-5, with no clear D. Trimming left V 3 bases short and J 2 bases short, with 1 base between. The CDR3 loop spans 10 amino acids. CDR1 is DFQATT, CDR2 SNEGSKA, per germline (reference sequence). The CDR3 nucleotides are TGCAGTGCTAGTCAAGAGACCCAGTACTTC. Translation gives CSASQETQYF.

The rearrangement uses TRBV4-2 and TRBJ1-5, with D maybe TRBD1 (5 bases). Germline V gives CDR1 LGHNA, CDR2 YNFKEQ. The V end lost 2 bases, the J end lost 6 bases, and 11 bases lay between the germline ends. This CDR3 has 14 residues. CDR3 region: CASSQLQAGQPQHF. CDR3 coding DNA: TGTGCCAGCAGCCAACTACAGGCGGGTCAGCCCCAGCATTTT.

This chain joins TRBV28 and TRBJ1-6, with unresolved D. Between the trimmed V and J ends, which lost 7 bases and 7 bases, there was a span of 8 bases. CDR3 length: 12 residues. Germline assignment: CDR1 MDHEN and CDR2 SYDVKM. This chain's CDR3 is CASTGQNSPLHF. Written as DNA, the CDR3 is TGTGCCAGCACCGGGCAAAATTCACCCCTCCACTTT. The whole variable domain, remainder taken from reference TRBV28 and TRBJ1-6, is DVKVTQSSRYLVKRTGEKVFLECVQDMDHENMFWYRQDPGLGLRLIYFSYDVKMKEKGDIPEGYSVSREKKERFSLILESASTNQTSMYLCASTGQNSPLHFGNGTRLTVT.

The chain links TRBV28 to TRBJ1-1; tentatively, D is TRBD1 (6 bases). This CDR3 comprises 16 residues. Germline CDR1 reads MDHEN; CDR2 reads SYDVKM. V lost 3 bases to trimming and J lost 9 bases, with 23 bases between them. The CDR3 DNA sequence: TGTGCCAGCAGTTTCTGGGGGGCGCATCTCAATGACCAAGCTTTCTTT. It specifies CASSFWGAHLNDQAFF.

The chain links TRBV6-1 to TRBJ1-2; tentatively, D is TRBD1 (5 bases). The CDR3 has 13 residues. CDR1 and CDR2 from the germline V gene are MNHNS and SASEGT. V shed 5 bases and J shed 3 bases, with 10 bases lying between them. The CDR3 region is CASSMGDYYGYTF. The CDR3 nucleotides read TGTGCCAGCAGTATGGGGGATTACTATGGCTACACCTTC.

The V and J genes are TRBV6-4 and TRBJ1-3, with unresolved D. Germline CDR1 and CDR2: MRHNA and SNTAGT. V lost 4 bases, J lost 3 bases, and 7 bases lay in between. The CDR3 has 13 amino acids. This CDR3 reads CASSGGFGNTIYF. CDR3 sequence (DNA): TGTGCCAGCAGTGGAGGGTTTGGAAACACCATATATTTT.

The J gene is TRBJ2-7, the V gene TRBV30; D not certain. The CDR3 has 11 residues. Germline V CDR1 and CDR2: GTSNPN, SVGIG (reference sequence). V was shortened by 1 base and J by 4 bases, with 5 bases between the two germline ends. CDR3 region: CAWSAGYEQYF. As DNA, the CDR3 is TGTGCCTGGAGTGCCGGATACGAGCAGTACTTC.

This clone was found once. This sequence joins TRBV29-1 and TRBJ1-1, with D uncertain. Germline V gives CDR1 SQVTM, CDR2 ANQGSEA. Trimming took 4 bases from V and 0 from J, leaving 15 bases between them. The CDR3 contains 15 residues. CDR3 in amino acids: CSVGDSTIMNTEAFF. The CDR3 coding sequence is TGCAGCGTTGGAGACTCTACGATTATGAACACTGAAGCTTTCTTT.

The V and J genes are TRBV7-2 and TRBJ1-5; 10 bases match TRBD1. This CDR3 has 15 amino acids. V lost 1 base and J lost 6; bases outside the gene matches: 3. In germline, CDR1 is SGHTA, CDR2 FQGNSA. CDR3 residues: CASSLEGQGSQPQHF. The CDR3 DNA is TGTGCCAGCAGCTTAGAGGGACAGGGGTCTCAGCCCCAGCATTTT.

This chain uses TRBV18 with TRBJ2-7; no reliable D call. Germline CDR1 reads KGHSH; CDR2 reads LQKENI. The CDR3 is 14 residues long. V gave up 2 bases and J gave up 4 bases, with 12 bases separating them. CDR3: CASSPIRVPYEQYF. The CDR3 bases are TGTGCCAGCTCACCAATTCGGGTTCCGTACGAGCAGTACTTC. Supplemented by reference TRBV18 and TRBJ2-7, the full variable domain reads NAGVMQNPRHLVRRRGQEARLRCSPMKGHSHVYWYRQLPEEGLKFMVYLQKENIIDESGMPKERFSAEFPKEGPSILRIQQVVRGDSAAYFCASSPIRVPYEQYFGPGTRLTVT.

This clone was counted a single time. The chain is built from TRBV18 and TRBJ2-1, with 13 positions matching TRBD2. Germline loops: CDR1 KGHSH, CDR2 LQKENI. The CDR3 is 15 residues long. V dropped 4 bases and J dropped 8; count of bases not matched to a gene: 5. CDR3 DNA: TGTGCCAGCTCACAGGGACTAGCGGGATCGGATGAGCAGTTCTTC. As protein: CASSQGLAGSDEQFF.

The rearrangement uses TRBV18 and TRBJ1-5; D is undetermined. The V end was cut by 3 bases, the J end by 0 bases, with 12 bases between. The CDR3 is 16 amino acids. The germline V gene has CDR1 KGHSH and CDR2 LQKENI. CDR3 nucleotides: TGTGCCAGCTCACCCTCCTTTCGGGGTAGCAATCAGCCCCAGCATTTT. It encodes CASSPSFRGSNQPQHF.

The CDR3 DNA reads as TGTGCCATCAGCCGACAGGGTTCCTACGAGCAGTACTTC. It specifies CAISRQGSYEQYF. This sequence joins TRBV10-3 and TRBJ2-7; 7 positions agree with TRBD1. The CDR3 loop spans 13 amino acids. CDR1 is ENHRY and CDR2 is SYGVKD in the germline V gene. The junction had 3 bases not matched to a gene; V was cut back by 6 bases and J by 1 base.

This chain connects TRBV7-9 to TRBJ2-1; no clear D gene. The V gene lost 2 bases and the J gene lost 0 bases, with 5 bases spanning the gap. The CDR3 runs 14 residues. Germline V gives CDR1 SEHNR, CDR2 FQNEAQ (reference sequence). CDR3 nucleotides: TGTGCCAGCAGCTTAACTATCTCCTACAATGAGCAGTTCTTC. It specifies CASSLTISYNEQFF.

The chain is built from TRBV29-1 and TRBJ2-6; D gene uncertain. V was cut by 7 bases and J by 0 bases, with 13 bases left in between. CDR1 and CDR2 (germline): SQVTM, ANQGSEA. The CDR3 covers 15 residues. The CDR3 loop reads CSASTPSSGANVLTF. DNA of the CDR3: TGCAGCGCCTCGACACCTTCCTCTGGGGCCAACGTCCTGACTTTC.

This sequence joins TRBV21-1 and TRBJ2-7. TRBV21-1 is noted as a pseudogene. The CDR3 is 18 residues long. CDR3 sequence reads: CASSKRAVTPSPDYEQYF. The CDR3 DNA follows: TGTGCCAGCAGCAAACGGGCTGTGACCCCATCCCCCGACTACGAGCAGTACTTC.

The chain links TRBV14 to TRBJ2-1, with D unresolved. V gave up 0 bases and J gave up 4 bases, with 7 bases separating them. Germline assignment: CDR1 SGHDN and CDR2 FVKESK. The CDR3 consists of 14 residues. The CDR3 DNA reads TGTGCCAGCAGCCAAGATTTGCGATACAATGAGCAGTTCTTC. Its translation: CASSQDLRYNEQFF.

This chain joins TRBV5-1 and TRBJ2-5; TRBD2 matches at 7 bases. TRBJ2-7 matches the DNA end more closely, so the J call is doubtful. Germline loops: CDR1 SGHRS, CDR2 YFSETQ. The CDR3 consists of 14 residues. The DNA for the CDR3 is TGCGCCAGCAGGTGGGGCGGGAGCTCCTACGAGCAGTACTTC. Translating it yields CASRWGGSSYEQYF.